The clone carrying this TCR beta chain was detected once. Antigen: not known. This table comes from immunoSEQ multiplex PCR, and its TCRdb copy is limited to in-frame clones, with some not included. This table holds more than 30,000 clones, 85% to 95% found once. Trimming pared 3 bases from V and 6 bases from J, leaving 8 bases between. CDR3 length: 13 residues. Germline assignment: CDR1 LNHDA and CDR2 SQIVND (reference sequence). This specimen belongs to a study of T cells after posttransplantation cyclophosphamide. Cells defined as naive were viable CD3+CD4+ or CD3+CD8+ and CCR7+CD45RA+CD45RO-CD95-CD27+CD28+. Whole-study findings and limits: Blood and skin or GI T cell repertoires showed limited TRB overlap.

This TCR was sampled from a woman aged 60-75 years in good health, CMV-negative, and a related stem cell transplant donor. Sequences were obtained from naive CD4+ T cells sorted from PBMCs. The J gene is TRBJ2-2, the V gene TRBV19; D gene unclear. The CDR3 loop reads CASSMMVAGELFF. For the CDR3, the DNA is TGTGCCAGTAGTATGATGGTAGCCGGGGAGCTGTTTTTT.